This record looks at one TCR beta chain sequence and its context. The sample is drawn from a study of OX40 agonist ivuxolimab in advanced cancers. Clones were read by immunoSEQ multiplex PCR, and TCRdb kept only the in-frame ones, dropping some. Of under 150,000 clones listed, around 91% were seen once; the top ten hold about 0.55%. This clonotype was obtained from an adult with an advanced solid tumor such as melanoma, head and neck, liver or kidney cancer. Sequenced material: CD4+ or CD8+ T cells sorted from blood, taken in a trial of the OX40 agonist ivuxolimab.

CDR3 bases: TGTGCCAGCAGCTTAAACGGGGGTAGCGGGGGCCCTCGTTACTTC. It is translated as CASSLNGGSGGPRYF. This chain connects TRBV7-2 to TRBJ2-7, with 9 bases lining up with TRBD2. The CDR3 contains 15 residues. V was pared by 2 bases and J by 13 bases, with 15 bases of the junction left unmatched. The germline CDR1 and CDR2 sequences are SGHTA and FQGNSA.